This T cell receptor beta chain was documented in a study of blood T cells in healthy people across ages. Primers used in a second PCR of about 6 to 11 cycles were a sample-barcoded 5' primer and a J-beta primer mix. One entry per CDR3 protein, called by TCRdb with MiXCR from the 5' RACE reads. The table shows 1.5 million to 2 million distinct CDR3 sequences, with approximately 30% occurring only once. The germline CDR1 and CDR2 sequences are SGHRS and YFSETQ. Trimming cost V 4 bases and J 4 bases; bases outside gene matches: 10. The CDR3 totals 16 residues. In its sample, this clonotype was seen many times. The antigen is not known. Study-wide results and limits: Per million T cells, TCR beta diversity dropped about linearly as age rose. The unknown donor CMV status may have confounded expanded clonotype changes. It was not possible, with unsorted PBMCs, to conclusively compare naive and antigen-experienced cells.

This receptor was identified in a woman in her thirties in good health. The specimen sequenced was blood. The V gene is TRBV5-1, the J gene TRBJ2-7, with 11 bases matching TRBD2. The CDR3 region is CASSLQTSGIVYEQYF. The CDR3 nucleotides read TGCGCCAGCAGCCTACAGACTAGCGGGATAGTATACGAGCAGTACTTC.